A selection of T cell receptor beta chains follows, all from one sample in a study of identical twins. Each CDR3 protein gets one entry after TCRdb re-called the 5' RACE reads with MiXCR. The sample lists approximately 600,000 distinct CDR3 sequences; 9% to 10% were seen once. This same sample was also taken into another study, of yellow fever vaccine responses in identical twins.

Sequenced sample: PBMCs. Source of these receptors: a woman younger than 30 in good health. The CDR3 runs from the conserved cysteine through the conserved F or W. D genes are given only for firm matches. Expanded clones get a size class; other rows say once, few or many, or leave the size out.

D,size,J,V,CDR3,DNA
TRBD2,few,TRBJ2-3,TRBV12-3/TRBV12-4,CASGRELGLDTQYF,TGTGCCAGCGGGCGGGAGTTAGGTTTAGATACGCAGTATTTT
NA,NA,TRBJ1-1,TRBV7-9,CASSLGAGENTEAFF,TGTGCCAGCAGCTTAGGAGCCGGGGAGAACACTGAAGCTTTCTTT
TRBD2,NA,TRBJ2-1,TRBV28,CASSPLSGTSLISYNEQFF,TGTGCCAGCAGTCCGCTCTCCGGGACTAGCCTGATTTCCTACAATGAGCAGTTCTTC
NA,many,TRBJ2-6,TRBV11-2,CASSPRPSGANVLTF,TGTGCCAGCAGCCCACGCCCCTCTGGGGCCAACGTCCTGACTTTC
TRBD2,NA,TRBJ2-1,TRBV20-1,CSAFSSGSPLNEQFF,TGCAGTGCTTTCTCTAGCGGGAGCCCACTCAATGAGCAGTTCTTC
TRBD2,few,TRBJ2-3,TRBV7-9,CASSGTGTSGSFEQYF,TGTGCCAGCAGCGGAACCGGGACTAGCGGGAGTTTTGAGCAGTATTTT
NA,many,TRBJ2-7,TRBV24-1,CATSDYYEQYF,TGTGCCACCAGTGATTATTACGAGCAGTACTTC
NA,few,TRBJ1-1,TRBV20-1,CSAGEDTEAFF,TGCAGTGCTGGGGAGGACACTGAAGCTTTCTTT
NA,NA,TRBJ2-2,TRBV2,CASSPLSTQNTGELFF,TGTGCCAGCAGCCCCCTATCGACTCAGAACACCGGGGAGCTGTTTTTT
NA,NA,TRBJ2-2,TRBV5-5,CASSLAPLTPGELFF,TGTGCCAGCAGCTTGGCCCCACTTACCCCCGGGGAGCTGTTTTTT
TRBD1,NA,TRBJ2-1,TRBV2,CASSDVGQGENQQFF,TGTGCCAGCAGTGACGTAGGACAGGGCGAGAATCAGCAGTTCTTC
NA,NA,TRBJ1-2,TRBV18,CASVGAANYGYTF,TGTGCCAGCGTTGGAGCTGCTAACTATGGCTACACCTTC
TRBD2,many,TRBJ2-3,TRBV29-1,CSVVFTLPTSGNTDTQYF,TGCAGCGTTGTTTTCACCTTGCCGACTAGCGGGAACACAGATACGCAGTATTTT
NA,NA,TRBJ2-7,TRBV10-1,CASSESRERSYEQYF,TGCGCCAGCAGTGAGTCCAGGGAGCGATCCTACGAGCAGTACTTC
TRBD2,many,TRBJ2-1,TRBV24-1,CATSDPTSGRDKSYNEQFF,TGTGCCACCAGTGACCCGACTAGCGGGAGGGACAAATCCTACAATGAGCAGTTCTTC
NA,NA,TRBJ2-7,TRBV11-3,CASSLGKEGLYF,TGTGCCAGCAGCCTAGGGAAAGAGGGACTGTACTTC
TRBD2,many,TRBJ2-3,TRBV9,CASSVAGEGGTQYF,TGTGCCAGCAGCGTAGCCGGGGAGGGCGGTACGCAGTATTTT
NA,many,TRBJ2-7,TRBV7-2,CASSLGSEIPYEQYF,TGTGCCAGCAGCTTAGGATCGGAGATACCCTACGAGCAGTACTTC
NA,few,TRBJ2-7,TRBV6-6,CASEEGSYEQYF,TGTGCCAGCGAGGAGGGATCCTACGAGCAGTACTTC
NA,NA,TRBJ2-5,TRBV11-2,CASSFQGVGETQYF,TGTGCCAGCAGCTTTCAAGGGGTCGGTGAGACCCAGTACTTC
TRBD1,few,TRBJ2-4,TRBV10-3,CAISDPGQGLSKNIQYF,TGTGCCATCAGTGACCCGGGACAGGGGCTTTCCAAAAACATTCAGTACTTC
TRBD2,many,TRBJ2-1,TRBV24-1,CATSDFGGLAGGSEQFF,TGTGCCACCAGTGATTTTGGAGGACTAGCGGGAGGCAGTGAGCAGTTCTTC
NA,NA,TRBJ2-1,TRBV20-1,CSARGVWYNEQFF,TGCAGTGCTAGGGGAGTCTGGTACAATGAGCAGTTCTTC
TRBD1,NA,TRBJ2-6,TRBV7-9,CASRTGTGISGANVLTF,TGTGCCAGCAGAACCGGGACAGGGATCTCTGGGGCCAACGTCCTGACTTTC
NA,few,TRBJ2-3,TRBV10-3,CATVLASLRQSSTDTQYF,TGTGCCACCGTGTTGGCGTCTTTAAGGCAGTCTAGCACAGATACGCAGTATTTT
NA,few,TRBJ2-5,TRBV9,CASSPAQGPQETQYF,TGTGCCAGCAGCCCCGCTCAGGGACCCCAAGAGACCCAGTACTTC
TRBD2,NA,TRBJ2-1,TRBV19,CASSSSGNYNEQFF,TGTGCCAGTAGTAGTAGCGGGAACTACAATGAGCAGTTCTTC
TRBD2,NA,TRBJ2-7,TRBV3-1,CASSHSGSDYEQYF,TGTGCCAGCAGCCATAGCGGGAGTGACTACGAGCAGTACTTC
NA,many,TRBJ2-7,TRBV4-1,CASSQDLLTSTYEQYF,TGCGCCAGCAGCCAAGATCTTCTGACATCAACCTACGAGCAGTACTTC
TRBD1,many,TRBJ1-5,TRBV28,CASSDRDRGGSNQPQHF,TGTGCCAGCAGTGACCGGGACAGGGGAGGTAGCAATCAGCCCCAGCATTTT
NA,many,TRBJ1-5,TRBV28,CASSGGSQPQHF,TGTGCCAGCAGTGGCGGTAGTCAGCCCCAGCATTTT
NA,few,TRBJ2-3,TRBV10-3,CAIMTDLTDTQYF,TGTGCCATCATGACGGATTTGACAGATACGCAGTATTTT
TRBD2,NA,TRBJ2-3,TRBV7-2,CASSPGPAGWDTQYF,TGTGCCAGCAGCCCAGGCCCAGCGGGGTGGGATACGCAGTATTTT
NA,many,TRBJ2-1,TRBV7-6,CASSRETNEQFF,TGTGCCAGCAGCCGGGAGACAAATGAGCAGTTCTTC
NA,many,TRBJ2-3,TRBV4-2,CASRGGDTDTQYF,TGTGCCAGCAGGGGCGGGGACACAGATACGCAGTATTTT
NA,NA,TRBJ1-3,TRBV2,CASSEGFSGNTIYF,TGTGCCAGCAGTGAAGGGTTCTCTGGAAACACCATATATTTT
NA,NA,TRBJ2-6,TRBV5-1,CASSLPSSGANVLTF,TGCGCCAGCAGCTTGCCTAGCTCTGGGGCCAACGTCCTGACTTTC
TRBD1,many,TRBJ2-5,TRBV7-9,CASSSQTGEQETQYF,TGTGCCAGCAGCTCCCAGACAGGGGAGCAAGAGACCCAGTACTTC